A selection of T cell receptor beta chains follows, all from one sample in a study of cytomegalovirus exposure and HLA in healthy donors. Profiled with immunoSEQ multiplex PCR; TCRdb holds only in-frame clones, not every one. This sample has 130,000 or so clones, with 75% to 80% found just once. Sequencing was carried out using PBMCs. The receptors shown here come from a female donor in good health and CMV-seronegative. Each CDR3 is given with its conserved first and last residue. The D gene is left open where the match is weak. A row's size may be missing; if present it is once, few, many or a size class.

clone size	D gene	J gene	V gene	CDR3 DNA	CDR3 protein
NA	NA	TRBJ1-2	TRBV4-1	TGCGCCAGCAGCCAAGAAGGGACATTTTATGGCTACACCTTC	CASSQEGTFYGYTF
NA	TRBD1	TRBJ1-2	TRBV15	TGTGCCACCAGCCAGGGGGTTTTTAACTATGGCTACACCTTC	CATSQGVFNYGYTF
few	NA	TRBJ2-3	TRBV7-6	TGTGCCAGCAGCCCTACGGGGGATCCGGATACGCAGTATTTT	CASSPTGDPDTQYF
NA	NA	TRBJ2-3	TRBV7-9	TGTGCCAGCAGCGAAACTAGCAGTAGCACAGATACGCAGTATTTT	CASSETSSSTDTQYF
NA	NA	TRBJ2-7	TRBV7-2	TGTGCCAGCAGCTTAGGGGGGGTCTACGAGCAGTACTTC	CASSLGGVYEQYF
NA	NA	TRBJ2-3	TRBV5-1	TGCGCCAGCAGCCTCACAAGTGAAACCTCAGATACGCAGTATTTT	CASSLTSETSDTQYF
few	TRBD1	TRBJ1-3	TRBV19	TGTGCCAGCACAGGGGGAGTCACTGGAAACACCATATATTTT	CASTGGVTGNTIYF
NA	NA	TRBJ2-7	TRBV4-1	TGCGCCAGCAGCCAAGAATGGAACTACGAGCAGTACTTC	CASSQEWNYEQYF
NA	TRBD1	TRBJ1-1	TRBV19	TGTGCCAGTAGTTTCACTACAGGGGGGGTCTCTGAAGCTTTCTTT	CASSFTTGGVSEAFF
NA	NA	TRBJ2-7	TRBV5-6	TGTGCCAGCAGCTTGGCGGCCGGGTTCAGCGAGCAGTACTTC	CASSLAAGFSEQYF
NA	NA	TRBJ2-2	TRBV11-3	TGTGCCAGCAGCGTACAAGGAGGGAGTGTCGGGACCGGGGAGCTGTTTTTT	CASSVQGGSVGTGELFF
NA	TRBD1	TRBJ2-7	TRBV27	TGTGCCAGCAGTTCCCCAAAACCCGGGACAGGGTTTAACGAGCAGTACTTC	CASSSPKPGTGFNEQYF
NA	NA	TRBJ2-5	TRBV7-7	TGTGCTAGCAGCTACAGAGGGAGGCCCCTCCAAGAGACCCAGTACTTC	CASSYRGRPLQETQYF
NA	NA	TRBJ1-1	TRBV5-5	TGTGCCAGCAGCTTGGCCGGGGAGGGTGAAGCTTTCTTT	CASSLAGEGEAFF
NA	NA	TRBJ1-1	TRBV5-1	TGCGCCAGCATGGAGACTGTCACTGAAGCTTTCTTT	CASMETVTEAFF
NA	TRBD2	TRBJ2-3	TRBV5-1	TGCGCCAGCAGCTTCCCCTCGACTAGCGGGGGGGCAGATACGCAGTATTTT	CASSFPSTSGGADTQYF
NA	TRBD2	TRBJ2-1	TRBV28	TGTGCCAGCAGTTTTACGGTCGGACAGCCGGGGACTAGCGGGAGGAATAATGAGCAGTTCTTC	CASSFTVGQPGTSGRNNEQFF
NA	NA	TRBJ2-2	TRBV11-3	TGTGCCAGCAGCTTATTGCTCCTTCTAGCCGGGGCGAACACCGGGGAGCTGTTTTTT	CASSLLLLLAGANTGELFF
NA	TRBD1	TRBJ2-7	TRBV28	TGTGCCAGCAGGGCTCATGGACAGGGGGGTTACGAGCAGTACTTC	CASRAHGQGGYEQYF
NA	NA	TRBJ1-2	TRBV9	TGTGCCAGCAGCGGACTTGTTGTCGGCTACACCTTC	CASSGLVVGYTF
few	NA	TRBJ1-1	TRBV11-3	TGTGCCAGCAGCTCCGAGGCAAACACTGAAGCTTTCTTT	CASSSEANTEAFF
few	NA	TRBJ2-1	TRBV5-4	TGTGCCAGCAGCAGCCGCGGGACAGACATCTATGAGCAGTTCTTC	CASSSRGTDIYEQFF
NA	NA	TRBJ2-7	TRBV15	TGTGCCACCAGCCGGACTTCCTCTTACGAGCAGTACTTC	CATSRTSSYEQYF
NA	NA	TRBJ1-5	TRBV12-5	TGTGCTAGTGCCGCGGGGAATAGCAATCAGCCCCAGCATTTT	CASAAGNSNQPQHF
NA	NA	TRBJ2-7	TRBV11-2	TGTGCCAGCAGCTTAGATCGGGACAACGAGCAGTACTTC	CASSLDRDNEQYF
NA	TRBD1	TRBJ1-3	TRBV12-5	TGTGCTAGTGGTCGGGACAGGGAATATAGCACCATATATTTT	CASGRDREYSTIYF
few	TRBD1	TRBJ1-4	TRBV11-2	TGTGCCAGCAGCATCGGACAGGGGGCTAATGAAAAACTGTTTTTT	CASSIGQGANEKLFF
NA	NA	TRBJ2-3	TRBV5-1	TGCGCCAGCAGCAAAACTTCGGAGGCAGATGCGCAGTATTTT	CASSKTSEADAQYF
NA	TRBD1	TRBJ1-2	TRBV2	TGTGCCAGCAGTGAAGGGACAGGGTATGGCTACCCCTTC	CASSEGTGYGYPF
NA	TRBD2	TRBJ2-5	TRBV7-3	TGTGCCAGCAGCCGGGGCGGGGGGCGCGAGACCCAGTACTTC	CASSRGGGRETQYF
NA	NA	TRBJ1-6	TRBV5-4	TGTGCCAGCAGCCTCCGGGGCGGGGGGCATCGACCCCTCCACTTT	CASSLRGGGHRPLHF
NA	TRBD2	TRBJ2-1	TRBV9	TGTGCCAGCAGCGTCCCACCCGGTCTAGCGGGAGGAGGCTACAATGAGCAGTTCTTC	CASSVPPGLAGGGYNEQFF
NA	TRBD2	TRBJ2-7	TRBV11-2	TGTGCCAGCAGCTCATTGCGGGGGTCAAGCTCCTACGAGCAGTACTTC	CASSSLRGSSSYEQYF
NA	NA	TRBJ2-1	TRBV10-1	TGCGCCAGCAGTGAGTCGACAGCTATCTACAATGAGCAGTTCTTC	CASSESTAIYNEQFF
NA	TRBD2	TRBJ2-1	TRBV7-9	TGTGCCAGCAGCCCGGGGGGGTCGAGCTCCTACAATGAGCAGTTCTTC	CASSPGGSSSYNEQFF
few	NA	TRBJ1-2	TRBV11-3	TGTGCCAGCAGTGGGACACCGCTTTATGGCTACACCTTC	CASSGTPLYGYTF
NA	TRBD1	TRBJ1-2	TRBV30	TGTGCCTGGAGAGCACCCGGGACAGGCACCTATGGCTACACCTTC	CAWRAPGTGTYGYTF
NA	NA	TRBJ2-2	TRBV7-3	TGTGCCAGCAGCTTAACATCAGGGGCTTGGGGCACCGGGGAGCTGTTTTTT	CASSLTSGAWGTGELFF
few	NA	TRBJ1-6	TRBV5-4	TGTGCCAGCAGCTCCGAGGGGGTCCATAATTCACCCCTCCACTTT	CASSSEGVHNSPLHF
NA	TRBD1	TRBJ1-1	TRBV5-1	TGCGCCAGCAGACTTAGCGGACAGGTCAACACTGAAGCTTTCTTT	CASRLSGQVNTEAFF